This is a list of T cell receptor beta chains from one sample in a study of blood T cell repertoires in COVID-19. Method: immunoSEQ multiplex PCR; TCRdb's copy keeps in-frame clones and lacks some. The repertoire has approximately 290,000 clones, more than 85% of them found once; the top ten carry roughly 0.8%. Sequences were obtained from peripheral blood. Receptors were obtained from a man younger than 40 with acute or convalescent COVID-19. Each CDR3 is given with its conserved first and last residue.

J	V	CDR3
TRBJ1-4	TRBV27	CATRGVGFGKLFF
TRBJ2-3	TRBV5-1	CASSSGGLADTDTQYF
TRBJ2-2	TRBV9	CASSVDIANTGELFF
TRBJ2-7	TRBV12-3/TRBV12-4	CASSFRSGEQYF
TRBJ1-1	TRBV7-2	CASTSSGGRMNTEAFF
TRBJ1-5	TRBV4-1	CASSQDPTGDNQPQHF
TRBJ2-1	TRBV11-3	CASSSRTGPPYEQFF
TRBJ1-2	TRBV7-9	CASSLQGAGGYTF
TRBJ1-1	TRBV28	CASSLSGEAFF
TRBJ2-7	TRBV5-4	CASSLGGPEQYF
TRBJ2-3	TRBV6-4	CASSDRQGPSTDTQYF
TRBJ2-5	TRBV7-9	CASGTGVNQETQYF
TRBJ2-7	TRBV7-9	CASSLNIRYEQYF
TRBJ2-3	TRBV6-5	CASSYSRTGVLDTQYF
TRBJ2-3	TRBV11-2	CASSLTGSGSSTDTQYF
TRBJ2-7	TRBV19	CASSMGQGLSYEQYF
TRBJ1-5	TRBV3-1/TRBV3-2	CASSHLRGPQHF
TRBJ1-2	TRBV28	CASSLGQGRGGYTF
TRBJ1-1	TRBV7-9	CASSRTENTEAFF
TRBJ2-7	TRBV6-5	CASSLLDRDHEQYF
TRBJ2-7	TRBV6-4	CASSAGTGGIYEQYF
TRBJ1-3	TRBV28	CASSFTGSGNTIYF
TRBJ2-1	TRBV11-3	CASSLAGGGYEQFF
TRBJ2-7	TRBV28	CASSIEQGREEQYF
TRBJ1-4	TRBV2	CASQRDGEKLFF
TRBJ1-2	TRBV28	CASSQGAGSYGYTF
TRBJ2-7	TRBV20-1	CSASSTGAYSEQYF
TRBJ2-1	TRBV4-1	CASSQGRGSSYNEQFF
TRBJ2-7	TRBV7-2	CASSIRQGYYEQYF
TRBJ1-1	TRBV7-2	CASSLGRQTKQAEAFF
TRBJ1-2	TRBV18	CASTHTKGAGYTF
TRBJ2-2	TRBV7-9	CASGNTGELFF
TRBJ1-4	TRBV6-7	CASSKPGQPATNEKLFF
TRBJ2-3	TRBV5-4	CASLHKRGATQGLSTDTQYF
TRBJ1-1	TRBV19	CASRDRNTEAFF
TRBJ1-1	TRBV11-2	CASSQRQGVRAEAFF
TRBJ2-5	TRBV11-2	CASSLEGGVPGTQYF
TRBJ1-1	TRBV27	CASSFHRGPEAFF
TRBJ2-1	TRBV10-3	CAITDQGSSSYNEQFF
TRBJ2-5	TRBV5-1	CASSPTPGRETQYF
TRBJ2-6	TRBV19	CASSALYPGRGQGANVLTF
TRBJ2-2	TRBV28	CASRVGGISTGELFF
TRBJ2-3	TRBV6-5	CASTPRGLVLDTQYF
TRBJ2-2	TRBV15	CATSRVRLAGGSNTGELFF
TRBJ2-7	TRBV11-2	CASSLRRGSYEQYF
TRBJ2-2	TRBV19	CASSLGTGELFF
TRBJ2-2	TRBV9	CASTGNTGELFF
TRBJ1-1	TRBV19	CASLQGNTEAFF
TRBJ2-4	TRBV11-2	CASSLDPSSKNIQYF
TRBJ2-5	TRBV7-9	CASSWQRGTQETQYF
TRBJ1-6	TRBV15	CATSVGENSPLHF
TRBJ1-1	TRBV7-9	CASSSPTGNTEAFF
TRBJ2-7	TRBV24-1	CATSDTRTSGKPYEQYF